The source of this T cell receptor (beta chain) is a study of OX40 agonist ivuxolimab in advanced cancers. Study outcomes and limitations: At 0.1 to 3.0 mg/kg and by week 6, CD4+ and CD8+ T cells in the blood had expanded clonally. Which antigen the expanded peripheral T cells recognized is unknown. Certain nonresponders additionally had low normalized T-cell clonal expansion.

Trimming removed 8 bases from V and 1 base from J, with 16 bases in between. CDR3 length equals 14 residues. Germline values: CDR1 SQVTM, CDR2 ANQGSEA. Patients with autoimmune history or systemic immunosuppression were excluded. Data came from immunoSEQ multiplex PCR; TCRdb stores just in-frame clones and leaves some out. This sample has some 76,000 clones, with approximately 86% found just once. A word on this clone: What it binds is not known.

The specimen was CD4+ or CD8+ T cells sorted from blood, collected in a trial of the OX40 agonist ivuxolimab. This clonotype originated in an adult with an advanced solid tumor such as melanoma, head and neck, liver or kidney cancer. V and J are TRBV29-1 and TRBJ2-3; D unresolved. DNA of the CDR3: TGCAGCACCCCCGCTGGGATGGGCACAGATACGCAGTATTTT. Encoded protein: CSTPAGMGTDTQYF.